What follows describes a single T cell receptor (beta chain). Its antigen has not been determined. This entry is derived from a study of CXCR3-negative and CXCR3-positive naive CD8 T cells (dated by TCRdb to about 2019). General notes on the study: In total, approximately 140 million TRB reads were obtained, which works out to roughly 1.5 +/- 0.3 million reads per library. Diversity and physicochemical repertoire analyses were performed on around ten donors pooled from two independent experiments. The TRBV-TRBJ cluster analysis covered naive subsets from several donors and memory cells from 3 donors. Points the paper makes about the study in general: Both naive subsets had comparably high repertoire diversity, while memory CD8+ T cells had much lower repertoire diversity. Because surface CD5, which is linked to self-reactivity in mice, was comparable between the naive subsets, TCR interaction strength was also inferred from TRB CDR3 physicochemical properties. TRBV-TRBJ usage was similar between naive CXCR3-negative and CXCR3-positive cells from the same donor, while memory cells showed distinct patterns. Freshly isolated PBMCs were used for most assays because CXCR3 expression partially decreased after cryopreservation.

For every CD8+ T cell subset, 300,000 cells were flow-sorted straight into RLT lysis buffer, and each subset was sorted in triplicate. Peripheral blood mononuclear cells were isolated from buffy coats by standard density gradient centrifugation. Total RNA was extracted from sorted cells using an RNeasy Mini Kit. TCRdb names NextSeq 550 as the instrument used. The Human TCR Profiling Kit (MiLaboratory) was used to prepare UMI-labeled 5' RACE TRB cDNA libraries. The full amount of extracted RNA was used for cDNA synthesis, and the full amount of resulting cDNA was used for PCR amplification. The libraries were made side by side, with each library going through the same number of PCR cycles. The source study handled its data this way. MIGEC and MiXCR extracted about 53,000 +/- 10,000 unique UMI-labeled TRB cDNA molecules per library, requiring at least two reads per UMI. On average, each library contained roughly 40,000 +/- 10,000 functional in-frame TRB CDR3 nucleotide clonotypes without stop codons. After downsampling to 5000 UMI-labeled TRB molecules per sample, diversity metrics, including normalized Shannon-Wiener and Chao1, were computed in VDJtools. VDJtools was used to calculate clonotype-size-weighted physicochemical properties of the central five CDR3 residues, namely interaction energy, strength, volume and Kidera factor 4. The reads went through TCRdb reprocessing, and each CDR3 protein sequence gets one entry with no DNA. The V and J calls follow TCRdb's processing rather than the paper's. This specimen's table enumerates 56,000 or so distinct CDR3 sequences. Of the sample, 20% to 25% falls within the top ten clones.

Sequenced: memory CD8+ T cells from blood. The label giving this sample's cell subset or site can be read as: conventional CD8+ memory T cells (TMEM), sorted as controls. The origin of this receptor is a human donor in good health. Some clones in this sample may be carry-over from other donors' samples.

The CDR3 has the sequence CASSGRDLQGAYGLFF. Recombination linked TRBV11-2 to TRBJ2-2; the TCRdb call, TRBD1, lacks DNA for checking. The germline V gene supplies CDR1 SGHAT and CDR2 FQNNGV. Inclusive of the bounding cysteine and phenylalanine, the CDR3 is 16 residues long. DNA for this receptor is not on file.